This entry concerns a single T cell receptor (beta chain). Its antigen is as yet unknown. This sample was included in a study of OX40 agonist ivuxolimab in advanced cancers. At the level of the study: In this cohort, patients received ivuxolimab, an agonistic anti-OX40 (CD134) antibody. The patients received ivuxolimab by intravenous route every 2 weeks at 0.01 to 10 mg/kg.

Study-wide findings and caveats: Dosing at 0.1 to 3.0 mg/kg was accompanied by clonal expansion of CD4+ and CD8+ blood T cells by week 6. Expanded clones were, on average, more numerous among CD8+ T cells than CD4+.

V was trimmed by 5 bases and J by 3 bases, leaving 5 bases between them. Germline-derived CDR1 and CDR2 are SGHAT and FQNNGV. This CDR3 comprises 12 residues. The table came from immunoSEQ multiplex PCR; TCRdb's copy has only in-frame clones and leaves some out. This table has 60,000 to 75,000 clones, 75% to 95% appearing once. The origin of this receptor is an adult with an advanced solid tumor such as melanoma, head and neck, liver or kidney cancer. Source: CD4+ or CD8+ T cells sorted from blood, taken in a trial of the OX40 agonist ivuxolimab. The V call is TRBV11-2, the J call TRBJ2-1; tentatively, D is TRBD2 (5 bases). The CDR3: CASSRGYNEQFF. CDR3 DNA sequence: TGTGCCAGCAGCCGGGGCTACAATGAGCAGTTCTTC.